The 8 T cell receptor beta chains below come from one sample, sequenced in a study of shared clonotypes between healthy human individuals. Repertoires were generated with immunoSEQ multiplex PCR, while TCRdb's copy carries only in-frame clones and drops some. Of some 2,000,000 clones listed, about 95% were seen once; the top ten hold more than 0.95%. CD45RO-negative CD8 cells positively selected for CCR7 made up the naive population, which excluded terminally differentiated effector memory CD45RA+ cells. The sample taken for sequencing was naive CD8+ T cells sorted from blood. Receptors were obtained from a man younger than 35 in good health.

The genes are TRBV5-6 and TRBJ2-1; TRBD1 agrees at 8 bases. V lost 3 bases, J lost 3 bases, and 5 bases stayed unmatched. CDR3 length equals 15 residues. Per germline, CDR1 SGHDT and CDR2 YYEEEE. CDR3 coding DNA: TGTGCCAGCAGCTGGGGGACAGGAATCTACAATGAGCAGTTCTTC. Protein: CASSWGTGIYNEQFF.

This chain connects TRBV7-9 to TRBJ1-2; 8 nucleotides line up with TRBD1. This CDR3 has 15 residues. Germline-derived CDR1 and CDR2 are SEHNR and FQNEAQ (reference sequence). Trimming removed 5 bases from V and 4 bases from J; junction bases left unmatched: 9. CDR3 in DNA: TGTGCCAGCAGCCATGGACAGGGTGCGGCCTATGGCTACACCTTC. The encoded protein is CASSHGQGAAYGYTF.

The chain uses TRBV4-3 and TRBJ2-2; 10 bases line up with TRBD2. CDR3 length: 15 residues. Germline V lookup: CDR1 LGHNA, CDR2 YSLEER. V trimming: 4 bases; J trimming: 2 bases; junction bases outside the gene matches: 1. CDR3 in amino acids: CASSPLAGNTGELFF. The CDR3 DNA follows: TGCGCCAGCAGCCCACTAGCGGGAAACACCGGGGAGCTGTTTTTT.

The chain employs TRBV19 and TRBJ1-2; D gene unclear. The CDR3 sequence is 14 residues long. Trimming removed 4 bases from V and 1 base from J, with 10 bases in between. The germline V gene encodes CDR1 LNHDA and CDR2 SQIVND (reference sequence). Here the CDR3 DNA reads TGTGCCAGTAGTACCCCCCGGGATAACTATGGCTACACCTTC. The encoded protein is CASSTPRDNYGYTF.

The rearrangement links TRBV4-1 to TRBJ2-7, with TRBD2 matching over 10 bases. The CDR3 contains 15 residues. Trimming at V came to 3 bases and at J to 2 bases, leaving 4 bases not matched to a gene. CDR1 MGHRA and CDR2 YSYEKL come from the germline V gene. CDR3: CASSQLAGAPYEQYF. Here the CDR3 DNA reads TGCGCCAGCAGCCAGCTAGCGGGGGCCCCCTACGAGCAGTACTTC.

The J gene is TRBJ1-2, the V gene TRBV7-8; D is unresolved. The CDR3 is 15 residues long. Trimming left V 2 bases short and J 4 bases short, with 14 bases between. Germline CDR1 is SGHVS and CDR2 is FQNEAQ. CDR3 DNA sequence: TGTGCCAGCAGCTTATGGGTAGAGGGCGGCTATGGCTACACCTTC. Its translation: CASSLWVEGGYGYTF.

This chain links TRBV5-6 with TRBJ2-7; 9 bases fit TRBD1. Losses at the gene ends were 3 bases for V and 5 bases for J; bases not matched to a gene: 6. Germline CDR1 SGHDT, CDR2 YYEEEE. This CDR3 region has 14 residues. The CDR3 sequence: CASSWGTGYNEQYF. The DNA of the CDR3 is TGTGCCAGCAGCTGGGGGACAGGGTACAACGAGCAGTACTTC.

The rearrangement joins TRBV5-4 to TRBJ1-2; D perhaps matches TRBD1 (5 bases). Germline CDR1 reads SGHNT; CDR2 reads YYREEE (reference sequence). The CDR3 sequence is 16 residues long. V gave up 1 base and J gave up 5 bases, with 18 bases separating them. CDR3 DNA sequence: TGTGCCAGCAGCTTGCTGGACACTAAAGTCGGGTATGGCTACACCTTC. It yields the protein CASSLLDTKVGYGYTF.